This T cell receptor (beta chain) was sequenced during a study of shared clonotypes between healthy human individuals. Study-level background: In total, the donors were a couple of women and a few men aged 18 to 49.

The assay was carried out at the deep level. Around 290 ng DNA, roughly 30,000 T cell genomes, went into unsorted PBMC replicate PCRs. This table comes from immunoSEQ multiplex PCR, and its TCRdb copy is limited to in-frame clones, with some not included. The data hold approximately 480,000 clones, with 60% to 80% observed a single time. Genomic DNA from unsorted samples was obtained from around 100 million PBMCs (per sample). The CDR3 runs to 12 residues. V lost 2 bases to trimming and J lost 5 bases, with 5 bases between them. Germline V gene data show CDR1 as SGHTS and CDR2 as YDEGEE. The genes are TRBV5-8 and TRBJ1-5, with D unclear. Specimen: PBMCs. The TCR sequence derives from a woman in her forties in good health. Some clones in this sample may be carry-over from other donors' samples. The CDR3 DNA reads TGTGCCAGCAGCTTTAGGGATCAGCCCCAGCATTTT. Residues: CASSFRDQPQHF.